This TCR beta chain was found in a study of identical twins. This clonotype was recorded many times. TCRdb used MiXCR to reprocess the 5' RACE reads, holding one entry per CDR3 protein. Of roughly 710,000 distinct CDR3 sequences in the sample, around 6% were seen once. CDR3 size: 15 residues. Per germline, CDR1 SGHTS and CDR2 YDEGEE. J lost 5 bases, V lost 2 bases, and 5 bases had no gene match. The source material was naive T cells sorted from blood. This clonotype was obtained from a man aged 18 to 29 in good health. This rearrangement joins TRBV5-8 to TRBJ2-3; 10 bases fit TRBD2. CDR3 sequence: CASSFLAGAGDTQYF. In DNA form, the CDR3 reads TGTGCCAGCAGCTTCCTAGCGGGAGCGGGAGATACGCAGTATTTT.